The entry below gives a single TCR beta chain sequence along with its context. TCRdb called the RT-PCR reads again in MiXCR, with one record for every CDR3 protein. Altogether roughly 880,000 distinct CDR3 sequences are present, about a sixth being singletons, with the ten largest covering around 6%. The sample belongs to a study of patients and donors after allogeneic stem cell transplantation. The V gene end was trimmed by 4 bases and the J gene end by 2 bases; junction bases not matched to a gene: 4. This CDR3 contains 15 residues. The chain combines TRBV12-3 or TRBV12-4 with TRBJ1-3; 8 positions agree with TRBD1. The specimen was blood, either unsorted or a sorted T cell fraction (not recorded which). The receptor was derived from a human donor who was either an allogeneic HSCT recipient or a stem cell or donor lymphocyte infusion donor (not recorded which). It is not recorded whose cells these are; they may come from a transplant donor. Here the CDR3 DNA reads TGTGCCAGCAGTTCTGGACAGGGTCCTGGAAACACCATATATTTT. It codes for CASSSGQGPGNTIYF.